This TCR beta chain appears in the sequencing data of a study of regulatory T cells in long-lasting Graves disease. Study-wide findings and caveats: Study was limited to peripheral blood, excluding thyroid tissue. Compared with new cases, persistent Graves' patients showed reduced TCR diversity.

This clonotype appeared many times. Its target is not known. Per the germline V gene, CDR1 is SGHAT and CDR2 is FQNNGV. The CDR3 totals 16 residues. The ends lost 4 bases at V and 7 bases at J; junction bases unmatched: 11. Sample time point: persistent/refractory GD, antithyroid drugs over 5 years with positive TRAb. From PBMCs, RNA was extracted and then used to make the TCR library. It was by American Thyroid Association guidelines that Graves' disease was diagnosed. The patients were drawn from one endocrinology department in Xi'an, China. Combining iRepertoire HTBI primers with Arm-PCR of CDR3 regions, the authors built TCR beta libraries. A single record per CDR3 protein comes from TCRdb applying MiXCR to the multiplex PCR reads. The sample includes approximately 470,000 distinct CDR3 sequences, around 21% of them seen just once.

This sample comprised peripheral blood mononuclear cells (PBMCs), obtained when the disease was refractory, from a patient treated with antithyroid drugs. This clonotype was obtained from a female donor with Graves disease. The chain uses TRBV11-2 and TRBJ1-4; 8 nucleotides align to TRBD1. DNA of the CDR3: TGTGCCAGCAGCTCCCCCAGGGGGCGGTTGAGTGAAAAACTGTTTTTT. It encodes CASSSPRGRLSEKLFF.